The following is a T cell receptor (beta chain) sequence with its context. Here immunoSEQ multiplex PCR was the method, and the copy in TCRdb shows in-frame clones only, minus some. The table lists over 90,000 clones, about 92% of them singletons, with 2% to 2.5% in the top ten. This entry belongs to a study of control samples from healthy donors and cancer patients. J gave up 3 bases and V 4 bases, and 3 bases lay outside the gene matches. This CDR3 has 14 amino acids. Germline V gene sequence: CDR1 SGHNT, CDR2 YYREEE (reference sequence). The rearrangement joins TRBV5-4 to TRBJ1-4; TRBD1 matches at 7 bases. The clonotype originates from a young woman in good health. Sequencing was done on a sample of blood. CDR3 nucleotides: TGTGCCAGCAGCCCCGGGACAGCTAATGAAAAACTGTTTTTT. This sequence encodes CASSPGTANEKLFF. Using reference TRBV5-4 and TRBJ1-4 for the parts outside the CDR3, the full variable domain is ETGVTQSPTHLIKTRGQQVTLRCSSQSGHNTVSWYQQALGQGPQFIFQYYREEENGRGNFPPRFSGLQFPNYSSELNVNALELDDSALYLCASSPGTANEKLFFGSGTQLSVL.